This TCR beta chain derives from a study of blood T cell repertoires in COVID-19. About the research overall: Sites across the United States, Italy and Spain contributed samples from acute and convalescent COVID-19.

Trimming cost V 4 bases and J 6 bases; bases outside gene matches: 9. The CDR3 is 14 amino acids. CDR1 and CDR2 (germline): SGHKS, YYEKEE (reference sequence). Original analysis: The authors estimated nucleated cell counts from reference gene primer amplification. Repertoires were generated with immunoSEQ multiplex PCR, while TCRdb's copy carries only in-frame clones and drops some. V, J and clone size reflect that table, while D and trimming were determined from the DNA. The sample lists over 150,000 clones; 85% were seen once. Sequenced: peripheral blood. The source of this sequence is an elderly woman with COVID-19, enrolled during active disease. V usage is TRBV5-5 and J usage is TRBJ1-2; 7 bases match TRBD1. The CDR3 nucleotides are TGTGCCAGCAGCCCGGTGGCGGGACAGCATGGCTACACCTTC. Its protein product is CASSPVAGQHGYTF.